The TCR beta chain under discussion was sequenced for a study of CD8 T cells in Susac syndrome. The study's findings and limits: The study conceded that relatively few individuals underwent its TCR sequencing and HLA analysis.

CDR3 length: 13 residues. Germline-derived CDR1 and CDR2 are MDHEN and SYDVKM. J gave up 6 bases and V 3 bases, and 0 bases lay outside the gene matches. Concerning this clonotype itself: Its target is not known.

Blood CD8+ and CD4+ T cells underwent high-throughput TCR beta sequencing. The multiple sclerosis controls were treatment-naive patients, and their relapsing-remitting disease was stable or active. Reverse transcription used roughly 0.45 to 1 ug RNA and random hexamers. In TCRdb, the immunoSEQ multiplex PCR reads were re-called with MiXCR into one record per CDR3 protein. Here the sample spans about 52,000 distinct CDR3 sequences, 85% to 95% being singletons. The chain uses TRBV28 and TRBJ2-5; 11 nucleotides line up with TRBD1. Sequencing used CD8+ T cells from PBMCs. This sequence was found in a human donor with multiple sclerosis. The CDR3 is CASSLDRGQTQYF. In DNA, the CDR3 is TGTGCCAGCAGTTTGGACAGGGGGCAGACCCAGTACTTC.